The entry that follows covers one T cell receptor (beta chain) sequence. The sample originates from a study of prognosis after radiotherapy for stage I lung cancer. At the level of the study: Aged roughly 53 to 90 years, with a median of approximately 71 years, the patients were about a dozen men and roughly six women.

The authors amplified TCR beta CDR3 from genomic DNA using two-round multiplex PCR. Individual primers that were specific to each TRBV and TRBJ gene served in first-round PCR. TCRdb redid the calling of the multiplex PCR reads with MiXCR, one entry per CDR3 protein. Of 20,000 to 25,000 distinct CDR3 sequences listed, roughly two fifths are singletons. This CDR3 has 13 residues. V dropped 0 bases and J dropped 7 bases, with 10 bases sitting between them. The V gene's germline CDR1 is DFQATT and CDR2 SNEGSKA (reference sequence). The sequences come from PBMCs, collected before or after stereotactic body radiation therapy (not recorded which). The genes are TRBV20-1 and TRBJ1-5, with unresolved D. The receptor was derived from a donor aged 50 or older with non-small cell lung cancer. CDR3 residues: CSARDQYYQPQHF. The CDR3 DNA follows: TGCAGTGCTAGAGACCAATATTACCAGCCCCAGCATTTT.